The 20 T cell receptor beta chains below were found in one sample sequenced in a study of T cell responses to AZD1222 COVID-19 vaccine. TCRdb's table, derived via immunoSEQ multiplex PCR, lists solely in-frame clones and lacks some. The repertoire holds more than 50,000 clones, 87% seen once, with roughly 3.9% in the top ten. The sample in question was peripheral blood, obtained on day 0 of AZD1222 vaccination. These receptors came from an adult in good health.

The rearrangement joins TRBV6-6 to TRBJ2-3; D remains unclear. The V end lost 6 bases, the J end lost 0 bases, and 4 bases lay between the germline ends. The CDR3 has 12 amino acids. Germline CDR1 MNHNY, CDR2 SVGAGI (reference sequence). CDR3 residues: CASSPSTDTQYF. The CDR3 DNA reads as TGTGCCAGCAGCCCCAGCACAGATACGCAGTATTTT.

The V and J genes are TRBV7-9 and TRBJ2-5; TRBD1 is a possible D gene (6 bases). The germline V gene encodes CDR1 SEHNR and CDR2 FQNEAQ (reference sequence). V lost 4 bases, J lost 0 bases, and 15 bases lay in between. The CDR3 length is 16 residues. The CDR3 bases are TGTGCCAGCAGCTCAGGGGTAGGGGTTAACCAAGAGACCCAGTACTTC. It yields the protein CASSSGVGVNQETQYF.

In this sample, this clone turned up a few times. The CDR3 loop is CASSFSGSSTDTQYF. Written as DNA, the CDR3 is TGTGCCAGCAGCTTTTCGGGTTCTAGCACAGATACGCAGTATTTT. V is TRBV7-8 and J is TRBJ2-3; D not resolved. CDR1 and CDR2 (germline): SGHVS, FQNEAQ. The ends were cut back, 3 bases at V and 0 bases at J, with 10 bases in the middle. The CDR3 covers 15 residues.

The chain is built from TRBV18 and TRBJ1-3; D call uncertain. V gave up 1 base and J gave up 0 bases, with 7 bases separating them. Germline V gives CDR1 KGHSH, CDR2 LQKENI. The CDR3 consists of 15 residues. CDR3 bases: TGTGCCAGCTCACCACAGGAGAGCTCTGGAAACACCATATATTTT. The encoded protein is CASSPQESSGNTIYF.

The chain couples TRBV4-2 to TRBJ2-5, with D possibly TRBD1 on 5 matching bases. The CDR3 contains 15 residues. V was pared by 1 base and J by 2 bases, with 11 bases between. CDR1 and CDR2 from the germline V gene are LGHNA and YNFKEQ. The CDR3 nucleotides are TGTGCCAGCAGCCAAGGAAGGACACTTCAAGAGACCCAGTACTTC. It specifies CASSQGRTLQETQYF.

This chain uses TRBV10-3 with TRBJ2-5; tentatively, D is TRBD1 (6 bases). The V end was cut by 6 bases, the J end by 2 bases, with 13 bases between. The CDR3 length is 14 residues. CDR1 and CDR2 (germline): ENHRY, SYGVKD. The CDR3: CAISDGQTQETQYF. The CDR3 DNA reads as TGTGCCATCAGCGACGGACAGACTCAAGAGACCCAGTACTTC.

In its sample, this clone was seen a few times. The rearrangement uses TRBV13 and TRBJ1-2; no clear D gene. This CDR3 has 16 residues. Germline values: CDR1 PRHDT, CDR2 FYEKMQ (reference sequence). V was shortened by 0 bases and J by 2 bases, with 13 bases between the two germline ends. CDR3 sequence (DNA): TGTGCCAGCAGCTTAGGGCGCAGGCGAGGGAACTATGGCTACACCTTC. Protein: CASSLGRRRGNYGYTF.

The gene calls are TRBV5-1 and TRBJ2-5, with 10 bases that match TRBD1. The CDR3 is 17 residues long. V shed 0 bases, J shed 5 bases, and the junction held 10 bases outside the gene matches. Germline values: CDR1 SGHRS, CDR2 YFSETQ. For the CDR3, the DNA is TGCGCCAGCAGCTTGGTTGGGGACAGGGGAGTTAAGGAGACCCAGTACTTC. Protein sequence: CASSLVGDRGVKETQYF. Variable domain in full (rest from reference TRBV5-1 and TRBJ2-5): KAGVTQTPRYLIKTRGQQVTLSCSPISGHRSVSWYQQTPGQGLQFLFEYFSETQRNKGNFPGRFSGRQFSNSRSEMNVSTLELGDSALYLCASSLVGDRGVKETQYFGPGTRLLVL.

The chain couples TRBV24-1 to TRBJ2-2; TRBD1 might be the D (5 bases). The CDR3 totals 15 residues. The ends were cut back, 7 bases at V and 3 bases at J, with 14 bases in the middle. Germline V gene data show CDR1 as KGHDR and CDR2 as SFDVKD. CDR3 DNA: TGTGCCACCAGGGGGCCCCCATTGGACACCGGGGAGCTGTTTTTT. Translation: CATRGPPLDTGELFF.

This chain connects TRBV6-5 to TRBJ1-5; 7 nucleotides agree with TRBD1. Germline assignment: CDR1 MNHEY and CDR2 SVGAGI. The CDR3 loop spans 13 amino acids. V lost 6 bases to trimming and J lost 4 bases; unmatched junction nucleotides: 3. In DNA form, the CDR3 reads TGTGCCAGCAGCCTACAGGGGAATCAGCCCCAGCATTTT. Encoded protein: CASSLQGNQPQHF.

This clone was detected once. V gene TRBV6-1 combines with J gene TRBJ2-7; D is ambiguous. This CDR3 spans 10 amino acids. Germline V gives CDR1 MNHNS, CDR2 SASEGT. Trimming shortened V by 10 bases and J by 4 bases, and 8 bases separated the two germline ends. In DNA, the CDR3 is TGTGCCACCTCACAGTACGAGCAGTACTTC. Translated, it gives CATSQYEQYF.

This sequence joins TRBV11-2 and TRBJ2-2; 11 nucleotides align to TRBD2. V dropped 1 base and J dropped 5; count of bases not matched to a gene: 3. This CDR3 is 16 amino acids long. Germline V gene sequence: CDR1 SGHAT, CDR2 FQNNGV. This CDR3 is CASSLVVAGGTGELFF. CDR3 DNA: TGTGCCAGCAGCTTAGTTGTAGCGGGGGGGACCGGGGAGCTGTTTTTT.

V is TRBV28 and J is TRBJ1-5; D remains unclear. Germline V gene data show CDR1 as MDHEN and CDR2 as SYDVKM. V was clipped by 5 bases and J by 0 bases, with 8 bases between them. This CDR3 comprises 14 residues. CDR3 sequence: CASSQIYSNQPQHF. The CDR3 nucleotides are TGTGCCAGCAGTCAGATTTATAGCAATCAGCCCCAGCATTTT. The entire variable domain, with the rest obtained from reference TRBV28 and TRBJ1-5, is as follows: DVKVTQSSRYLVKRTGEKVFLECVQDMDHENMFWYRQDPGLGLRLIYFSYDVKMKEKGDIPEGYSVSREKKERFSLILESASTNQTSMYLCASSQIYSNQPQHFGDGTRLSIL.

This sequence joins TRBV7-9 and TRBJ1-2; no clear D. Trimming shortened V by 3 bases and J by 8 bases, and 13 bases separated the two germline ends. Germline V gene data show CDR1 as SEHNR and CDR2 as FQNEAQ (reference sequence). This CDR3 has 13 amino acids. The CDR3 DNA is TGTGCCAGCAGCTTGACGGCGCAAGAAGGCTACACCTTC. Translation gives CASSLTAQEGYTF.

The CDR3 nucleotides are TGCGCCAGCAGCTTGGGACAGGGCTTTAATGAAAAACTGTTTTTT. Protein sequence: CASSLGQGFNEKLFF. The chain couples TRBV5-1 to TRBJ1-4; the match to TRBD1 covers 7 bases. The CDR3 is 15 amino acids. V was pared by 0 bases and J by 4 bases, with 3 bases of the junction left unmatched. In germline, CDR1 is SGHRS, CDR2 YFSETQ.

The rearrangement links TRBV28 to TRBJ1-5; D possibly corresponds to TRBD1 (5 bases). Germline lookup yields CDR1 MDHEN and CDR2 SYDVKM. The CDR3 loop spans 18 amino acids. Trimming removed 3 bases from V and 0 bases from J, with 18 bases in between. The CDR3 coding sequence is TGTGCCAGCAGTTTTTTTAGGACAAGGTTGGGTAGCAATCAGCCCCAGCATTTT. Translating it yields CASSFFRTRLGSNQPQHF.

The rearrangement joins TRBV7-9 to TRBJ2-7; D possibly corresponds to TRBD1 (5 bases). V lost 8 bases and J 6 bases, leaving 8 bases between the germline ends. The CDR3 has 10 amino acids. Germline V gene sequence: CDR1 SEHNR, CDR2 FQNEAQ (reference sequence). DNA for the CDR3: TGTGCCAGCGGGGCAGTCGAGCAGTACTTC. It codes for CASGAVEQYF.

This rearrangement joins TRBV28 to TRBJ1-5; unclear D gene. The V gene lost 6 bases and the J gene lost 6 bases, with 15 bases spanning the gap. Germline CDR1 is MDHEN and CDR2 is SYDVKM. The CDR3 totals 14 residues. The CDR3 sequence is CASSRTGSAQPQHF. CDR3 nucleotides: TGTGCCAGCAGCCGGACGGGCTCGGCTCAGCCCCAGCATTTT.

The rearrangement joins TRBV7-8 to TRBJ1-1; D gene ambiguous. This CDR3 has 15 residues. Per germline, CDR1 SGHVS and CDR2 FQNEAQ. Trimming removed 1 base at V and 0 bases at J, with 9 bases between. CDR3 residues: CASSLETWVNTEAFF. CDR3 nucleotides: TGTGCCAGCAGCTTAGAAACCTGGGTGAACACTGAAGCTTTCTTT.

The V call is TRBV2, the J call TRBJ2-3; D perhaps matches TRBD1 (5 bases). This CDR3 has 16 amino acids. Germline lookup yields CDR1 SNHLY and CDR2 FYNNEI. The V gene lost 5 bases and the J gene lost 0 bases, with 15 bases spanning the gap. DNA for the CDR3: TGTGCCAGCAGTCCGTGGGGCCGGCCTAGCACAGATACGCAGTATTTT. This translates into CASSPWGRPSTDTQYF.